One TCR beta chain is described in this entry. Its antigen is not known. TCRdb's copy holds only in-frame clones and misses some; the assay was immunoSEQ multiplex PCR. The table has about 120,000 clones, approximately 90% seen once. This entry comes from a study of T cell clones after liver transplantation. General study points: Circulating graft-donor-reactive CD4 TCRbeta sequences fell significantly post-transplant in 5 of 8 subjects.

The input for sequencing was CD4+ T cells from blood, taken 12 months after liver transplant. This clonotype was obtained from a human patient who received a liver transplant. Some T cells may have come from the graft donor.

The CDR3 spells CASSSGRTGYNEQFF. In nucleotides, the CDR3 is TGTGCCAGCAGCTCAGGGAGGACGGGCTACAATGAGCAGTTCTTC. The chain is built from TRBV7-2 and TRBJ2-1; D possibly corresponds to TRBD2 (6 bases). This CDR3 is built from 15 residues. V was clipped by 4 bases and J by 3 bases, with 13 bases between them. CDR1 and CDR2 (germline): SGHTA, FQGNSA. The whole variable domain, remainder taken from reference TRBV7-2 and TRBJ2-1, is GAGVSQSPSNKVTEKGKDVELRCDPISGHTALYWYRQSLGQGLEFLIYFQGNSAPDKSGLPSDRFSAERTGGSVSTLTIQRTQQEDSAVYLCASSSGRTGYNEQFFGPGTRLTVL.